This T cell receptor (beta chain) was profiled in a study of blood T cell repertoires in COVID-19. Study in general: PBMCs, B-cell-depleted T cells, or T cells were the source of the cDNA or gDNA that made up the material.

Germline assignment: CDR1 SGDLS and CDR2 YYNGEE. V was shortened by 3 bases and J by 0 bases, with 13 bases between the two germline ends. CDR3 size: 16 residues. The method was immunoSEQ multiplex PCR; TCRdb's version includes in-frame clones alone and lacks a portion of them. Of about 190,000 clones listed, under 80% were seen once; the top ten hold roughly 14%. Input material: peripheral blood. The J gene is TRBJ1-3, the V gene TRBV9; weak D call: TRBD1 (6 bases). The TCR was taken from a man between 45 and 60 years old who had recovered from COVID-19. CDR3 sequence reads: CASSAIYRASGNTIYF. The CDR3 DNA reads TGTGCCAGCAGCGCAATTTACAGGGCCTCTGGAAACACCATATATTTT.